The subject of this entry is one T cell receptor beta chain. It has no known antigen specificity. No quality values exist for individual bases; no much larger clone is one base distant. The sample belongs to a study of blood T cell repertoires in COVID-19 (dated by TCRdb to 2018 to 2021). For the wider study: Samples from collaborators originated in the United States, Italy and Spain and spanned both the acute and convalescent phases of COVID-19. The prospective study material was composed of cDNA or gDNA derived from T cells, B-cell-depleted T cells, or PBMCs. The dataset comprised deeply sampled blood TCRbeta repertoires from subjects exposed to, actively infected with, or recovered from COVID-19. The repertoires were made available in a free public database intended to serve as a resource for research on the immune response to SARS-CoV-2. Samples were obtained from the ongoing ImmuneRACE study (first 160 participants) and from approximately 1,200 subjects provided by 6 global collaborators. Sample metadata almost always included a de-identified subject ID, COVID-19 status, age in years and sex. Where available, HLA class I and class II types were obtained from metadata supplied by the sample provider rather than from assay-based typing.

The immunoSEQ Assay, a bias-controlled multiplex PCR, was used to amplify TCRbeta CDR3 regions from genomic DNA. As for how the authors treated the data: Nucleated cell counts per sample were estimated from amplification of reference gene primers within the assay. To quantify the absolute abundance of each unique TCRbeta CDR3 rearrangement, sequence reads were collapsed and filtered. For each sample, productive Simpson clonality was calculated by taking the square root of Simpson's diversity index across productive rearrangements. TCRdb carries this immuneACCESS record with in-frame sequences only. Its versions omit some clonotypes, under half of them owing to an unresolved V gene in the studies checked, with the rest unexplained. From that table come the V and J calls and clone size; the DNA was used to work out D and trimming. Present in this sample are fewer than 200,000 clones, around 85% of which were seen just once. About 9.6% of the sample lies in the top ten.

Sequences MDHEN (CDR1) and SYDVKM (CDR2) are obtained from the germline V gene. The germline V end is reduced by 6 bases and the J end by 3 bases; junction bases left unmatched: 9. The CDR3 runs 15 residues from the cysteine to the phenylalanine. The CDR3 DNA has 45 bases and is translated from base 1. The collaborating institutions used their own protocols to collect whole blood in K2EDTA tubes. For TCRbeta analysis, collaborators shipped samples in one of three forms: frozen whole blood, isolated PBMCs, or DNA extracted from either of those sample types. Overall study results and their limits: How much clinical and demographic metadata was included differed by source and by participant, and the metadata was provided uncurated.

Input material: peripheral blood. Rearrangement joined TRBV28 to TRBJ1-2, and 8 junction bases match TRBD1. The clonotype was recovered from a man between 50 and 59 years old with active or convalescent COVID-19. CDR3 sequence: CASRIPGQADYGYTF. The DNA is TGTGCCAGCAGAATTCCGGGACAGGCAGACTATGGCTACACCTTC.